Presented here are 18 T cell receptor beta chains from one specimen sequenced in a study of identical twins. MiXCR was run by TCRdb on the 5' RACE reads, yielding one entry per CDR3 protein. The sample holds some 900,000 distinct CDR3 sequences; around 12% are singletons and the top ten take around 1.6%. These same data were also listed under a study on yellow fever vaccine responses in identical twins.

Sequencing was performed on PBMCs. These receptor sequences come from a woman aged 18 to 35 in good health.

The V and J genes are TRBV4-1 and TRBJ2-1; 9 nucleotides agree with TRBD1. The J segment lost 4 bases and the V segment lost 5 bases, leaving 9 bases of the junction unmatched. Germline-derived CDR1 and CDR2 are MGHRA and YSYEKL. This CDR3 has 16 residues. CDR3 region: CASSSSGQGSYNEQFF. As DNA, the CDR3 is TGCGCCAGCAGCTCTTCGGGACAGGGATCATACAATGAGCAGTTCTTC.

The chain is built from TRBV15 and TRBJ1-5, with D possibly being TRBD1 (6 bases). The CDR3 totals 14 residues. Trimming removed 5 bases at V and 6 bases at J, with 14 bases between. The V gene's germline CDR1 is LNHNV and CDR2 YYDKDF (reference sequence). As DNA, the CDR3 is TGTGCCACCAGCCCCGGGGGCTTCAGTCAGCCCCAGCATTTT. This sequence encodes CATSPGGFSQPQHF. The variable domain in full, with the rest retrieved from reference TRBV15 and TRBJ1-5, is DAMVIQNPRYQVTQFGKPVTLSCSQTLNHNVMYWYQQKSSQAPKLLFHYYDKDFNNEADTPDNFQSRRPNTSFCFLDIRSPGLGDTAMYLCATSPGGFSQPQHFGDGTRLSIL.

This clonotype was observed a handful of times. The chain has TRBV6-1 and TRBJ1-3; D is ambiguous. Germline V gene sequence: CDR1 MNHNS, CDR2 SASEGT. This CDR3 is 13 amino acids long. Trimming cost V 2 bases and J 3 bases, with 5 bases left between them. The CDR3 nucleotides read TGTGCCAGCAGTGAATCTTTTGGAAACACCATATATTTT. Translated: CASSESFGNTIYF.

This clonotype was seen a handful of times. The gene calls are TRBV12-3 or TRBV12-4 and TRBJ2-1; D is unresolved. There are 14 residues in the CDR3. V was trimmed by 5 bases and J by 7 bases, leaving 15 bases between them. CDR3 in amino acids: CASSPDPWVNEQFF. The CDR3 bases are TGTGCCAGCAGTCCGGACCCCTGGGTGAATGAGCAGTTCTTC.

V is TRBV5-1 and J is TRBJ2-1; D remains unclear. CDR1 SGHRS and CDR2 YFSETQ come from the germline V gene. The CDR3 totals 17 residues. With 0 bases removed from V and 2 bases from J, the gap between germline ends came to 15 bases. CDR3 nucleotides: TGCGCCAGCAGCTTGGCCGTCAGCCTTCGTACCTACAATGAGCAGTTCTTC. Its translation is CASSLAVSLRTYNEQFF.

The chain has TRBV5-6 and TRBJ1-1; D gene uncertain. Trimming shortened V by 2 bases and J by 10 bases, and 12 bases separated the two germline ends. CDR1 and CDR2 (germline): SGHDT, YYEEEE. CDR3 length: 12 residues. The CDR3 bases are TGTGCCAGCAGCTTTAACGAAGAGGGAGCTTTCTTT. Its protein is CASSFNEEGAFF.

This clonotype was observed a few times. The chain combines TRBV16 with TRBJ2-5, with 8 bases matching TRBD1. Germline assignment: CDR1 KGHSY and CDR2 FQNENV. The CDR3 is made up of 15 amino acids. J was trimmed by 5 bases and V by 4 bases; bases with no gene match: 9. CDR3 sequence: CASSLAWTGRETQYF. CDR3 bases: TGTGCCAGCAGCCTCGCCTGGACAGGGCGGGAGACCCAGTACTTC.

There are many counts of this clonotype. The genes are TRBV5-1 and TRBJ1-5; 7 nucleotides agree with TRBD1. The trim removed 0 bases at V and 5 bases at J, leaving 2 bases unmatched. CDR1 and CDR2 (germline): SGHRS, YFSETQ. The CDR3 sequence is 14 residues long. CDR3 DNA: TGCGCCAGCAGCTTGGGACAGGGAGATCAGCCCCAGCATTTT. This sequence encodes CASSLGQGDQPQHF.

This clonotype was seen once. The chain couples TRBV20-1 to TRBJ2-1, with 8 bases matching TRBD2. Germline CDR1 and CDR2: DFQATT and SNEGSKA (reference sequence). V was clipped by 0 bases and J by 10 bases; unmatched bases: 11. This CDR3 comprises 15 residues. The CDR3 sequence: CSARDLAGGLVEQFF. The CDR3 DNA is TGCAGTGCTAGAGATTTGGCGGGAGGCCTAGTAGAGCAGTTCTTC.

The table lists this clonotype with a few counts. This chain links TRBV23-1 with TRBJ2-1; unclear D gene. TRBV23-1 is given ORF status, its function remaining uncertain. This CDR3 is built from 14 residues. V lost 0 bases and J 4 bases, leaving 7 bases between the germline ends. CDR3 nucleotides: TGCGCCAGCAGTCAATCAAAGAAATACAATGAGCAGTTCTTC. Amino acid sequence: CASSQSKKYNEQFF.

The chain employs TRBV4-1 and TRBJ2-1, with 13 bases aligning to TRBD2. V shed 1 base and J 13 bases; nucleotides not matched to a gene: 4. Germline V lookup: CDR1 MGHRA, CDR2 YSYEKL. The CDR3 is made up of 14 amino acids. The CDR3 is CASSQGGLAGSQFF. The DNA of the CDR3 is TGCGCCAGCAGCCAAGGGGGACTAGCGGGGTCTCAGTTCTTC.

This clonotype came up a few times. This rearrangement joins TRBV25-1 to TRBJ2-3; D remains ambiguous. The germline V gene has CDR1 MGHDK and CDR2 SYGVNS. CDR3 length equals 13 residues. With 2 bases removed from V and 2 bases from J, the gap between germline ends came to 5 bases. Here the CDR3 reads CASSEADTDTQYF. CDR3 DNA: TGTGCCAGCAGTGAAGCTGACACAGATACGCAGTATTTT.

The chain uses TRBV5-1 and TRBJ2-3, with TRBD2 as a possible D gene (6 bases). Germline V lookup: CDR1 SGHRS, CDR2 YFSETQ. V was clipped by 0 bases and J by 5 bases, with 13 bases between them. The CDR3 sequence is 15 residues long. The CDR3 reads CASSLGGGNKDTQYF. CDR3 coding DNA: TGCGCCAGCAGCTTGGGGGGAGGCAATAAAGATACGCAGTATTTT.

The chain is built from TRBV5-1 and TRBJ2-1; D may correspond to TRBD1 or TRBD2 (5 bases each). V was trimmed by 8 bases and J by 5 bases, leaving 14 bases between them. Germline loops: CDR1 SGHRS, CDR2 YFSETQ. CDR3 length: 13 amino acids. CDR3: CASLRDPNNEQFF. The CDR3 region has the DNA TGCGCCAGTCTTCGGGACCCCAACAATGAGCAGTTCTTC. Full variable domain (rest looked up from reference TRBV5-1 and TRBJ2-1): KAGVTQTPRYLIKTRGQQVTLSCSPISGHRSVSWYQQTPGQGLQFLFEYFSETQRNKGNFPGRFSGRQFSNSRSEMNVSTLELGDSALYLCASLRDPNNEQFFGPGTRLTVL.

Details on this clonotype: Its ends do not fully match the called genes, so a read error is possible. V and J are TRBV7-9 and TRBJ1-5; 7 bases map to TRBD1. Germline CDR1 is SEHNR and CDR2 is FQNEAQ (reference sequence). This CDR3 is 15 amino acids long. The CDR3 nucleotides are TGTGCCAGCAGCCCAGGGACAGATCCCAATCAGCCCCACCATTTT. Amino acids: CASSPGTDPNQPHHF.

The genes are TRBV20-1 and TRBJ2-7; 8 bases fit TRBD2. This CDR3 is 13 amino acids long. V shed 6 bases, J shed 3 bases, and the junction held 7 bases outside the gene matches. The germline CDR1 and CDR2 sequences are DFQATT and SNEGSKA (reference sequence). The CDR3 loop reads CSAFGGEDYEQYF. The CDR3 nucleotides are TGCAGTGCGTTCGGGGGGGAGGACTACGAGCAGTACTTC.

The V call is TRBV5-1, the J call TRBJ1-2, with D possibly TRBD1 on 5 matching bases. The CDR3 is 14 amino acids. Trimming cost V 4 bases and J 5 bases, with 15 bases left between them. The V gene's germline CDR1 is SGHRS and CDR2 YFSETQ. The CDR3 sequence: CASSLRDGEYGYTF. CDR3 bases: TGCGCCAGCAGCCTCCGGGACGGAGAATATGGCTACACCTTC.

The chain uses TRBV6-1 and TRBJ2-3; tentative D call: TRBD1 (5 bases). This CDR3 comprises 14 residues. Deletions cut 8 bases from V and 0 bases from J, with 12 bases between. Looked up from germline, CDR1 is MNHNS and CDR2 is SASEGT. Written as DNA, the CDR3 is TGTGCCAGCGGCAGGGAATCTAGCACAGATACGCAGTATTTT. Translated, it gives CASGRESSTDTQYF.